This is a list of T cell receptor beta chains from one sample in a study of blood T cell repertoires in COVID-19. Only in-frame clones appear in the TCRdb table, and some are missing; sequencing was by immunoSEQ multiplex PCR. In the table there are around 29,000 clones, approximately 85% of which are singletons. Sequences were obtained from peripheral blood. These receptor sequences come from an elderly woman with COVID-19, enrolled during active disease. Each CDR3 is given with its conserved first and last residue. The order of the fields is D gene, CDR3 length, J gene, V gene, clone size, CDR3 DNA, CDR3 protein. D genes are given only for firm matches. Size is stated for part of the rows, as once, few or many counts, or as a class when the clone is expanded.

TRBD2,15,TRBJ2-7,TRBV19,once,TGTGCCAGTAGTATCGGCGGGGGAGCATCCTACGAGCAGTACTTC,CASSIGGGASYEQYF
TRBD1,18,TRBJ1-4,TRBV7-2,.,TGTGCCAGCAGCTTAGTCTTAGGGGGCGTAAATAATAATGAAAAACTGTTTTTT,CASSLVLGGVNNNEKLFF
.,14,TRBJ1-5,TRBV5-1,.,TGCGCCAGCAGCACCCAGGGAGGAAATCAGCCCCAGCATTTT,CASSTQGGNQPQHF
TRBD1,14,TRBJ2-4,TRBV7-2,.,TGTGCCAGCAGCTTAGCCCAGGGGGCGAACATTCAGTACTTC,CASSLAQGANIQYF
.,12,TRBJ2-3,TRBV12-3/TRBV12-4,few,TGTGCCAGCAGCCAACGGGGAGATACGCAGTATTTT,CASSQRGDTQYF
TRBD1,16,TRBJ2-2,TRBV5-6,.,TGTGCCAGCAGCGGCCTGGGACAGACGAACACCGGGGAGCTGTTTTTT,CASSGLGQTNTGELFF
TRBD2,15,TRBJ2-7,TRBV5-1,.,TGCGCCAGCAGCGAAAATAGCGGGGGCTCCTACGAGCAGTACTTC,CASSENSGGSYEQYF
TRBD1,14,TRBJ1-2,TRBV27,.,TGTGCCAGCAGTGATGGACAGGCCCCCTATGGCTACACCTTC,CASSDGQAPYGYTF
TRBD1,15,TRBJ1-2,TRBV14,.,TGTGCCAGCAGCCAAGGGGGACAGCGCAACTATGGCTACACCTTC,CASSQGGQRNYGYTF
TRBD1,14,TRBJ2-1,TRBV5-1,few,TGCGCCAGCAGACCGGACAGGGCCTACAATGAGCAGTTCTTC,CASRPDRAYNEQFF
TRBD1,14,TRBJ2-7,TRBV30,.,TGTGCCTGGAGCCCTTCCGGACAGGGTTGGGAGCAGTACTTC,CAWSPSGQGWEQYF
.,13,TRBJ2-2,TRBV6-5,.,TGTGCCAGCAGTTACTCGAGTCCTGGGGAGCTGTTTTTT,CASSYSSPGELFF
TRBD1,15,TRBJ2-1,TRBV5-4,.,TGTGCCAGCAGATCGGGACAGGGAATAATCAATGAGCAGTTCTTC,CASRSGQGIINEQFF